A selection of T cell receptor beta chains follows, all from one sample in a study of OX40 agonist ivuxolimab in advanced cancers. Repertoires were generated with immunoSEQ multiplex PCR, while TCRdb's copy carries only in-frame clones and drops some. The table records about 78,000 clones, 80% to 90% of them present only once. The sequences come from CD4+ or CD8+ T cells sorted from blood, collected in a trial of the OX40 agonist ivuxolimab. The receptors here all came from an adult with an advanced solid tumor such as melanoma, head and neck, liver or kidney cancer. Each CDR3 is given with its conserved first and last residue. The D gene is left open where the match is weak. Clone size, where shown, is once, few, many, or a class for clones that have expanded.

d_call	v_call	clone_size	j_call	cdr3_nt	cdr3_aa
.	TRBV6-6	.	TRBJ1-4	TGTGCCAGCAGTCACCCGGGGGAAAAACTGTTTTTT	CASSHPGEKLFF
.	TRBV5-1	.	TRBJ2-3	TGCGCCAGCAGCTCGGGGGCATACACAGATACGCAGTATTTT	CASSSGAYTDTQYF
.	TRBV5-1	once	TRBJ2-3	TGCGCCAGCAGCCGGGTGGGCTTCGGCACAGATACGCAGTATTTT	CASSRVGFGTDTQYF
.	TRBV29-1	.	TRBJ2-7	TGCAGCGTTGAAGCAACAACAGGGCCCTACGAGCAGTACTTC	CSVEATTGPYEQYF
.	TRBV5-1	.	TRBJ2-2	TGCGCCAGCAGCTTGTCCGATCTCGCGGGGACCGGGGAGCCGTTTTTT	CASSLSDLAGTGEPFF
TRBD2	TRBV5-6	.	TRBJ2-4	TGTGCCAGCAGCTCTCAGGGAGGGTACATTCAGTACTTC	CASSSQGGYIQYF
.	TRBV14	.	TRBJ2-3	TGTGCCAGCAGCAAGCTCCGGGGACCCAGCACAGATACGCAGTATTTT	CASSKLRGPSTDTQYF
.	TRBV11-2	.	TRBJ2-1	TGTGCCAGCAGCTTAGGTGAGGGTCGCGAGCAGTTCTTC	CASSLGEGREQFF
.	TRBV5-1	few	TRBJ2-7	TGCGCCAGCAGCTTGGCTGGGGTTAGTTCGGGCGCGAAGTACTTC	CASSLAGVSSGAKYF
TRBD2	TRBV11-3	.	TRBJ2-3	TGTGCCAGCAGCTTTTCAGCGGGGACCCTTAGCACAGATACGCAGTATTTT	CASSFSAGTLSTDTQYF
TRBD1	TRBV7-9	.	TRBJ1-1	TGTGCCAGCAGCCAAGAATCAGGACAGGGGGCGCCGGTTTTCTTT	CASSQESGQGAPVFF
.	TRBV29-1	once	TRBJ2-7	TGCAGCGTGGTGAGGGGACTCTGGAGTGAGCAGTACTTC	CSVVRGLWSEQYF
TRBD2	TRBV19	.	TRBJ2-1	TGTGCCAGTAGTCTCCCCCCTAGCGGGAGTGGTAATGAGCAGTTCTTC	CASSLPPSGSGNEQFF
.	TRBV19	.	TRBJ2-7	TGTGCCAGTAGTACAGGTACTTTGCACAGGGAGGACGAGCAGTACTTC	CASSTGTLHREDEQYF
.	TRBV7-6	.	TRBJ1-3	TGTGCCAGCAGCCAACTTAATACGGGGGCTGGAAACACCATATATTTT	CASSQLNTGAGNTIYF
TRBD1	TRBV6-6	few	TRBJ1-2	TGTGCCAGCAGTTATGGTCAGGGGGCCTATGGCTACACCTTC	CASSYGQGAYGYTF
.	TRBV7-9	.	TRBJ1-1	TGTGCCAGCAGCTTACAGGGAACGAACACTGAAGCTTTCTTT	CASSLQGTNTEAFF
.	TRBV18	.	TRBJ2-7	TGTGCCAGCTCATCCGCTTCGGGGGCCTGGGAGCAGTACTTC	CASSSASGAWEQYF
.	TRBV5-1	.	TRBJ1-2	TGCGCCAGTAGGGGTAACTATGGCTACACCTTC	CASRGNYGYTF
.	TRBV4-1	.	TRBJ1-4	TGCGCCAGCAGCCGGCGTACAGAGCTTAATGAAAAACTGTTTTTT	CASSRRTELNEKLFF
.	TRBV6-1	few	TRBJ1-1	TGTGCCAGCAGTGAAATTGGATTGAACACTGAAGCTTTCTTT	CASSEIGLNTEAFF
.	TRBV5-4	.	TRBJ1-5	TGTGCCAGCAGCTTGGGAGGAGGTGGGGGCCAGCCCCAGCATTTT	CASSLGGGGGQPQHF
.	TRBV14	.	TRBJ2-1	TGTGCCAGCAGCAAGGGACCGCTGAGCTCCTACAATGAGCAGTTCTTC	CASSKGPLSSYNEQFF
TRBD1	TRBV7-9	.	TRBJ1-1	TGTGCCAGCAGCTTAGGGGGTTCCGGGACAGCCTACACTGAAGCTTTCTTT	CASSLGGSGTAYTEAFF
.	TRBV5-5	once	TRBJ1-4	TGTGCCAGCAGCCCCCTTGCCGGGCATACAACTAATGAAAAACTGTTTTTT	CASSPLAGHTTNEKLFF